These 20 T cell receptor beta chains originate from one sample sequenced in a study of blood T cell repertoires in COVID-19. TCRdb's copy holds only in-frame clones and misses some; the assay was immunoSEQ multiplex PCR. The sample has 65,000 to 70,000 clones; approximately 79% are singletons. The specimen was peripheral blood. The receptor source for this set is a man aged 80 or over with active COVID-19.

The CDR3 DNA follows: TGTGCCAGCAGTCTGACAGGGAATGAGCAGTTCTTC. Its translation: CASSLTGNEQFF. The chain carries TRBV6-2 or TRBV6-3 and TRBJ2-1, with 7 nucleotides matching TRBD1. Trimming removed 5 bases from V and 7 bases from J; junction bases left unmatched: 2. Germline-derived CDR1 and CDR2 are MNHEY and SVGEGT. There are 12 residues in the CDR3.

The chain uses TRBV6-2 or TRBV6-3 and TRBJ2-7; 8 positions agree with TRBD1. Germline V CDR1 and CDR2: MNHEY, SVGEGT. The CDR3 contains 16 residues. Trimming cost V 0 bases and J 3 bases; bases outside gene matches: 7. The CDR3 spells CASSYSIDRGIYEQYF. The DNA for the CDR3 is TGTGCCAGCAGTTACTCGATCGACAGGGGAATCTACGAGCAGTACTTC.

This sequence joins TRBV10-2 and TRBJ1-6; weak D call: TRBD1 (6 bases). Germline CDR1 is WSHSY and CDR2 is SAAADI. The CDR3 runs 14 residues. The V end was cut by 3 bases, the J end by 7 bases, with 10 bases between. CDR3 residues: CASSENRENSPLHF. The CDR3, as DNA: TGCGCCAGCAGTGAAAACAGGGAAAATTCACCCCTCCACTTT.

The chain couples TRBV2 to TRBJ2-1; 13 bases align to TRBD2. Germline trimming cut 6 bases from V and 8 bases from J; bases unmatched to any gene: 7. The germline CDR1 and CDR2 sequences are SNHLY and FYNNEI. This CDR3 comprises 15 residues. The CDR3 is CASSGLAGEVYEQFF. The CDR3 nucleotides are TGTGCCAGCAGCGGACTAGCGGGAGAGGTGTATGAGCAGTTCTTC.

J is TRBJ1-4 and V is TRBV27; D possibly corresponds to TRBD1 (5 bases). Per the germline V gene, CDR1 is MNHEY and CDR2 is SMNVEV (reference sequence). Trimming left V 3 bases short and J 6 bases short, with 11 bases between. The CDR3 totals 14 residues. Here the CDR3 DNA reads TGTGCCAGCAGTTTGGGGACTGGTGATGAAAAACTGTTTTTT. Its translation: CASSLGTGDEKLFF.

This clone was found once. The gene calls are TRBV12-3 or TRBV12-4 and TRBJ2-1; the D is unclear. The germline V and J ends were trimmed by 8 bases and 12 bases, with 11 bases remaining between them. This CDR3 is 10 amino acids long. The CDR3 sequence is CASGLVRQFF. CDR3 bases: TGTGCCAGCGGCCTTGTCAGGCAGTTCTTC.

V gene TRBV3-1 (or the pseudogene TRBV3-2) combines with J gene TRBJ2-5, with 7 positions matching TRBD1. J was trimmed by 6 bases and V by 2 bases; bases with no gene match: 9. The V gene's germline CDR1 is LGHDT and CDR2 YNNKEL (reference sequence). The length of the CDR3 is 15 residues. The DNA of the CDR3 is TGTGCCAGCAGCCAAACGACAGGGTCGGAGAAGACCCAGTACTTC. Amino acid sequence: CASSQTTGSEKTQYF.

J is TRBJ2-3 and V is TRBV27; possible D gene TRBD2, 5 bases. With 0 bases removed from V and 3 bases from J, the gap between germline ends came to 16 bases. Germline values: CDR1 MNHEY, CDR2 SMNVEV (reference sequence). The CDR3 sequence is 17 residues long. In DNA form, the CDR3 reads TGTGCCAGCAGTTTATCAATTTCGGGGTCTCTTACAGATACGCAGTATTTT. Amino acid sequence: CASSLSISGSLTDTQYF.

V and J are TRBV7-8 and TRBJ2-7; the D gene is possibly TRBD1 (6 bases). Per germline, CDR1 SGHVS and CDR2 FQNEAQ. The V and J ends lost 2 bases and 3 bases respectively, with 14 bases between them. This CDR3 is built from 15 residues. For the CDR3, the DNA is TGTGCCAGCAGCTTACAGGGGACGGTAATCTACGAGCAGTACTTC. It specifies CASSLQGTVIYEQYF.

This chain connects TRBV6-6 to TRBJ2-5, with 7 bases identical to TRBD1. V was pared by 4 bases and J by 7 bases, with 6 bases of the junction left unmatched. Germline CDR1 reads MNHNY; CDR2 reads SVGAGI (reference sequence). This CDR3 is 13 amino acids long. The CDR3 sequence: CASSSGGAWTQYF. In nucleotides, the CDR3 is TGTGCCAGCAGTTCAGGGGGAGCATGGACCCAGTACTTC.

The CDR3 DNA reads TGTGCCAGTAGTTTTACAGGTATGAACACTGAAGCTTTCTTT. Translating gives CASSFTGMNTEAFF. The chain is built from TRBV19 and TRBJ1-1, with D possibly TRBD1 on 5 matching bases. From germline, CDR1 is LNHDA and CDR2 SQIVND (reference sequence). The CDR3 is made up of 14 amino acids. Trimming cost V 5 bases and J 0 bases, with 10 bases left between them.

The chain employs TRBV30 and TRBJ1-5; D is unresolved. CDR3 size: 15 residues. V was clipped by 0 bases and J by 5 bases, with 14 bases between them. Germline CDR1 GTSNPN, CDR2 SVGIG (reference sequence). This CDR3 is CAWSVGGVGYQPQHF. The CDR3 DNA reads as TGTGCCTGGAGTGTAGGAGGAGTTGGGTATCAGCCCCAGCATTTT.

This chain connects TRBV7-9 to TRBJ2-2; D may be TRBD1 (6 bases). From germline, CDR1 is SEHNR and CDR2 FQNEAQ (reference sequence). Trimming cost V 5 bases and J 5 bases, with 18 bases left between them. CDR3 length equals 16 residues. In DNA form, the CDR3 reads TGTGCCAGCAGCGCCCTGGACAGCCTCGGGACCGGGGAGCTGTTTTTT. It specifies CASSALDSLGTGELFF.

This rearrangement joins TRBV19 to TRBJ2-5, with 7 nucleotides matching TRBD2. The CDR3 extends over 15 amino acids. Germline V lookup: CDR1 LNHDA, CDR2 SQIVND (reference sequence). Germline trimming cut 3 bases from V and 0 bases from J; bases unmatched to any gene: 4. CDR3 DNA sequence: TGTGCCAGTAGTATGGGGGGGACGGACCAAGAGACCCAGTACTTC. Protein sequence: CASSMGGTDQETQYF. The whole variable domain, filled in from reference TRBV19 and TRBJ2-5, reads DGGITQSPKYLFRKEGQNVTLSCEQNLNHDAMYWYRQDPGQGLRLIYYSQIVNDFQKGDIAEGYSVSREKKESFPLTVTSAQKNPTAFYLCASSMGGTDQETQYFGPGTRLLVL.

CDR3 in amino acids: CASSQTGPQKGQEAGVEQYF. CDR3 DNA sequence: TGCGCCAGCAGTCAAACGGGCCCCCAAAAGGGACAGGAAGCCGGAGTCGAGCAGTACTTC. This chain joins TRBV23-1 and TRBJ2-7, with 8 bases matching TRBD1. TRBV23-1 is an ORF for which the function is uncertain. The J segment lost 6 bases and the V segment lost 2 bases, leaving 24 bases of the junction unmatched. CDR3 length equals 20 residues.

The J gene is TRBJ2-5, the V gene TRBV4-2, with TRBD1 identical over 10 bases. This CDR3 has 22 amino acids. Germline loops: CDR1 LGHNA, CDR2 YNFKEQ. Losses at the gene ends were 0 bases for V and 2 bases for J; bases not matched to a gene: 21. The CDR3 loop reads CASSQDWFYSTGGKLDQETQYF. DNA for the CDR3: TGTGCCAGCAGCCAAGATTGGTTCTATTCGACAGGGGGCAAGTTGGATCAAGAGACCCAGTACTTC.

Note on this clone: The junction differs from germline at one of its ends, possibly a read error. Other nucleotide sequences in the sample specify the same CDR3. This sequence joins TRBV5-4 and TRBJ1-2, with TRBD1 identical over 9 bases. The CDR3 is 14 residues long. CDR1 is SGHNT and CDR2 is YYREEE in the germline V gene (reference sequence). DNA for the CDR3: TGTGCCAGCAGCGGGGGGACAGGGAACTATGGCTACACTTTC. It codes for CASSGGTGNYGYTF.

This clone was counted between two and nine times. The chain has TRBV4-3 and TRBJ2-2; maybe TRBD1 (6 bases). V lost 4 bases, J lost 5 bases, and 11 bases lay in between. The germline gives CDR1 LGHNA, CDR2 YSLEER. The CDR3 runs 14 residues. The CDR3 DNA reads as TGCGCCAGCAGCCCGCAAACAGGGACCGGGGAGCTGTTTTTT. Protein sequence: CASSPQTGTGELFF.

V usage is TRBV27 and J usage is TRBJ1-5; 10 nucleotides agree with TRBD1. Trimming at V came to 2 bases and at J to 6 bases, leaving 4 bases not matched to a gene. Germline V CDR1 and CDR2: MNHEY, SMNVEV (reference sequence). CDR3 length: 15 residues. Here the CDR3 DNA reads TGTGCCAGCAGTTTAGGGACAGGGGCATCTCAGCCCCAGCATTTT. This sequence encodes CASSLGTGASQPQHF.

A remark on this clone: Distinct nucleotide sequences in the sample also encode this CDR3. The chain carries TRBV12-3 or TRBV12-4 and TRBJ2-2, with D unclear. V was pared by 5 bases and J by 0 bases, with 4 bases between. This CDR3 spans 13 amino acids. The CDR3, as DNA: TGTGCCAGCAGTCACTCGAACACCGGGGAGCTGTTTTTT. Translating it yields CASSHSNTGELFF.